These 20 T cell receptor beta chains were all obtained from the same sample, sequenced in a study of blood T cells in healthy people across ages. PCR was performed a second time for 7 to 11 cycles using a sample-barcoded 5' primer and a J-beta primer mix. TCRdb recomputed calls from the 5' RACE reads with MiXCR, one row per CDR3 protein. The table includes around 600,000 distinct CDR3 sequences, roughly 48% detected once. Source material: blood. The receptors were sampled from a man at least 80 years old in good health.

A word on this clonotype: One junction end disagrees with the germline gene, perhaps due to a read error. The chain uses TRBV5-1 and TRBJ2-3; TRBD2 matches at 13 bases. Per germline, CDR1 SGHRS and CDR2 YFSETQ. The CDR3 runs 17 residues. The CDR3, as DNA: TGCGCCAGCAGCATACGGACTAGCGGGAGTGGCACAGCTACGCAGTATTTT. Translation gives CASSIRTSGSGTATQYF.

The chain uses TRBV2 and TRBJ2-3, with D perhaps being TRBD1 or TRBD2 (5 bases each). The CDR3 runs 14 residues. Germline V gene sequence: CDR1 SNHLY, CDR2 FYNNEI. V dropped 5 bases and J dropped 6 bases, with 15 bases sitting between them. CDR3 in amino acids: CASSRRQGRDTQYF. DNA of the CDR3: TGTGCCAGCAGTCGAAGGCAGGGACGTGATACGCAGTATTTT.

The chain joins TRBV20-1 to TRBJ1-5; weak D call: TRBD1 (6 bases). The germline V gene has CDR1 DFQATT and CDR2 SNEGSKA (reference sequence). This CDR3 has 14 amino acids. The germline V and J ends were trimmed by 4 bases and 3 bases, with 13 bases remaining between them. The CDR3 is CSATQGPSNQPQHF. CDR3 DNA: TGCAGTGCTACACAGGGTCCCTCCAATCAGCCCCAGCATTTT.

There are a few counts of this clonotype. The chain joins TRBV5-1 to TRBJ2-1, with TRBD2 identical over 14 bases. The CDR3 is made up of 16 amino acids. Trimming cost V 4 bases and J 6 bases; bases outside gene matches: 6. Per germline, CDR1 SGHRS and CDR2 YFSETQ. The CDR3 sequence: CASSPGLAGVGNEQFF. The CDR3 DNA sequence: TGCGCCAGCAGCCCGGGACTAGCGGGAGTCGGCAATGAGCAGTTCTTC.

This clonotype has just a few counts. This chain links TRBV27 with TRBJ2-7; D possibly corresponds to TRBD2 (5 bases). Germline V gene lookup returns CDR1 MNHEY and CDR2 SMNVEV (reference sequence). V was shortened by 3 bases and J by 5 bases, with 14 bases between the two germline ends. This CDR3 spans 14 amino acids. The CDR3 here is CASSFSGRSHEQYF. Here the CDR3 DNA reads TGTGCCAGCAGTTTTAGTGGGAGATCCCACGAGCAGTACTTC.

This rearrangement joins TRBV20-1 to TRBJ2-1; D is uncertain. The CDR3 contains 13 residues. Germline V gives CDR1 DFQATT, CDR2 SNEGSKA (reference sequence). Trimming cost V 4 bases and J 5 bases, with 12 bases left between them. The CDR3 nucleotides are TGCAGTGCTATACGGAGCTTTAACAATGAGCAGTTCTTC. Amino acids: CSAIRSFNNEQFF.

V is TRBV5-1 and J is TRBJ2-3, with D uncertain. The V gene's germline CDR1 is SGHRS and CDR2 YFSETQ. V lost 0 bases and J 2 bases, leaving 10 bases between the germline ends. CDR3 size: 15 residues. CDR3 nucleotides: TGCGCCAGCAGCTTGGAAGGGTACGACACAGATACGCAGTATTTT. It encodes CASSLEGYDTDTQYF.

This clonotype was seen more than once but under ten times. This chain links TRBV27 with TRBJ1-2; D is perhaps TRBD1 (6 bases). CDR1 MNHEY and CDR2 SMNVEV come from the germline V gene (reference sequence). Trimming took off 7 bases at V and 5 bases at J, with 17 bases between the two ends. The CDR3 is made up of 14 amino acids. The CDR3 DNA follows: TGTGCCAGCACTCCCTGGGGGGGCGGGTATGGCTACACCTTC. This codes for CASTPWGGGYGYTF.

The rearrangement links TRBV12-3 or TRBV12-4 to TRBJ1-5, with D unclear. The CDR3 is 13 amino acids. V was shortened by 2 bases and J by 2 bases, with 4 bases between the two germline ends. The CDR3, as DNA: TGTGCCAGCAGTTTAACTGGCAATCAGCCCCAGCATTTT. This codes for CASSLTGNQPQHF.

This sequence joins TRBV7-2 and TRBJ2-1; D is perhaps TRBD2 (6 bases). This CDR3 comprises 14 residues. V shed 6 bases and J shed 6 bases, with 15 bases lying between them. Looked up from germline, CDR1 is SGHTA and CDR2 is FQGNSA. In DNA, the CDR3 is TGTGCCAGCAGACGGCGGGCTAGCGTCAATGAGCAGTTCTTC. Encoded protein: CASRRRASVNEQFF.

This clonotype was picked up a small number of times. CDR3 nucleotides: TGCAGTGCTATGAATAGGTGGCAGTACTTC. It specifies CSAMNRWQYF. The genes are TRBV20-1 and TRBJ2-5; no clear D gene. The CDR3 runs to 10 residues. V lost 4 bases, J lost 11 bases, and 11 bases lay in between. Germline loops: CDR1 DFQATT, CDR2 SNEGSKA (reference sequence).

This clonotype has more than one count but fewer than ten. The chain recombines TRBV20-1 with TRBJ2-7, with D uncertain. Germline CDR1 reads DFQATT; CDR2 reads SNEGSKA (reference sequence). CDR3 length: 12 amino acids. V dropped 3 bases and J dropped 3 bases, with 9 bases sitting between them. The CDR3 nucleotides read TGCAGTGCTAGCCTCGGTAACTACGAGCAGTACTTC. Amino acids: CSASLGNYEQYF.

This clonotype was found a few times. CDR3 loop: CSAAQGQDYGYTF. In DNA form, the CDR3 reads TGCAGCGCTGCCCAGGGACAGGACTATGGCTACACCTTC. The rearrangement links TRBV29-1 to TRBJ1-2; 8 positions match TRBD1. The germline gives CDR1 SQVTM, CDR2 ANQGSEA. CDR3 length: 13 residues. Germline trimming cut 7 bases from V and 3 bases from J; bases unmatched to any gene: 7.

The rearrangement uses TRBV7-3 and TRBJ2-4; D is undetermined. Trimming took 5 bases from V and 6 from J, leaving 11 bases between them. The CDR3 totals 13 residues. Germline V lookup: CDR1 SGHTA, CDR2 FQGTGA. The CDR3: CASSPRGTNIQYF. Written as DNA, the CDR3 is TGTGCCAGCAGCCCCAGAGGTACAAACATTCAGTACTTC.

This sequence joins TRBV4-3 and TRBJ2-6; 8 bases align to TRBD1. V shed 3 bases and J 2 bases; nucleotides not matched to a gene: 9. This CDR3 spans 18 amino acids. The germline V gene has CDR1 LGHNA and CDR2 YSLEER. This CDR3 is CASSQRDRGVTGANVLTF. As DNA, the CDR3 is TGCGCCAGCAGCCAGAGAGACAGGGGTGTGACTGGGGCCAACGTCCTGACTTTC.

For this clonotype: The junction departs from the called germline gene at one end, perhaps through a read error. The chain combines TRBV6-6 with TRBJ2-1; D is unresolved. CDR3 length: 13 residues. Germline loops: CDR1 MNHNY, CDR2 SVGAGI (reference sequence). The CDR3 spells CTSTKDGYNEQFF. In DNA form, the CDR3 reads TGTACCAGCACCAAGGACGGATACAATGAGCAGTTCTTC.

The chain has TRBV10-3 and TRBJ2-7, with D maybe TRBD2 (5 bases). Trimming shortened V by 8 bases and J by 2 bases, and 7 bases separated the two germline ends. CDR3 length equals 11 residues. Germline CDR1 reads ENHRY; CDR2 reads SYGVKD. CDR3 protein: CAIGGPYEQYF. The CDR3 nucleotides are TGTGCCATCGGCGGGCCCTACGAGCAGTACTTC.

In regard to this clonotype: Relative to the germline gene, one junction end is altered; a read error may explain this. This chain joins TRBV12-3 or TRBV12-4 and TRBJ2-1, with 12 bases lining up with TRBD2. CDR3 size: 14 residues. The CDR3 region is CASSLAGGVGEQFF. The CDR3 DNA sequence: TGTGCCAGCAGTCTAGCGGGGGGGGTGGGGGAGCAGTTCTTC.

The gene calls are TRBV10-3 and TRBJ2-3; D tentatively fits TRBD1 or TRBD2 (5 bases each). V was pared by 4 bases and J by 0 bases, with 17 bases between. This CDR3 contains 17 residues. CDR1 is ENHRY, CDR2 SYGVKD, per germline. The CDR3 spells CAISVVGTGLSTDTQYF. As DNA, the CDR3 is TGTGCCATCAGTGTGGTTGGGACCGGTCTGAGCACAGATACGCAGTATTTT.

This chain uses TRBV5-1 with TRBJ2-7; the match to TRBD1 covers 7 bases. The CDR3 consists of 14 residues. V lost 4 bases, J lost 3 bases, and 7 bases stayed unmatched. From germline, CDR1 is SGHRS and CDR2 YFSETQ. In nucleotides, the CDR3 is TGCGCCAGCAGCATGGGACAGCCCTTCTACGAGCAGTACTTC. Residues: CASSMGQPFYEQYF.